This TCR beta chain was captured by sequencing in a study of blood T cell repertoires in COVID-19 (TCRdb year 2020). Regarding the study in general: Samples from collaborators originated in the United States, Italy and Spain and spanned both the acute and convalescent phases of COVID-19. The material from the prospective study consisted of cDNA or gDNA derived from T cells, B-cell-depleted T cells, or PBMCs. Deeply sampled blood TCRbeta repertoires from subjects exposed to, actively infected with, or recovered from COVID-19 were included in the dataset. A freely available public database, intended as a resource for researchers studying the immune response to SARS-CoV-2, is where the repertoires were released. The samples were drawn from the first 160 participants of the ongoing ImmuneRACE study and from some 1,300 subjects provided by 6 global collaborators. Sample metadata almost always included a de-identified subject ID, COVID-19 status, age in years and sex. Where available, HLA class I and class II types were taken from metadata supplied by the sample provider and were not determined by assay-based typing.

This clone was observed once. Its antigen is still unknown. Nothing much larger sits one base from this clone, and base qualities are not available. Paper-wide results and their limitations: The quantity of clinical and demographic metadata differed by source and by participant and was supplied without curation.

TCRbeta CDR3 regions were amplified from genomic DNA by means of the immunoSEQ Assay, a bias-controlled multiplex PCR. Turning to the authors' computational methods: Nucleated cell counts per sample were estimated from amplification of reference gene primers within the assay. To quantify the absolute abundance of each unique TCRbeta CDR3 rearrangement, sequence reads were collapsed and filtered. For each sample, productive Simpson clonality was calculated as the square root of Simpson's diversity index over productive rearrangements. What TCRdb holds here is the immuneACCESS table cut down to in-frame rearrangements. Part of the clones is not present; checked against another copy, under half of the missing clones reflect an unresolved V gene, and the others are unexplained. V, J and clone size are taken as reported in that table, and D and trimming were inferred from the DNA itself. This sample comprises roughly 250,000 clones, more than 85% of them detected only once. The top ten constitute roughly 8.6% of the sample.

Participants in the prospective study were enrolled through a virtual design, were aged 18 to 89 years, and lived in approximately 25 United States geographic areas. In the prospective study, cohorts were assigned on the basis of participant-reported clinical history obtained from a screening survey and a study questionnaire. Recovered participants in ImmuneRACE Cohort 3 were defined by two consecutive negative NP/OP PCR tests, clearance by a healthcare professional, or resolution of symptoms. Each participant in the prospective study had whole blood, serum and a nasopharyngeal or oropharyngeal swab collected by mobile phlebotomists. Over a roughly 2-month period, participants in the prospective study had the option of providing additional blood draws and questionnaires. Before DNA extraction, prospective study blood samples were shipped either frozen or at room temperature. Including cysteine and phenylalanine, the CDR3 has 17 amino acids. Only CDR3 DNA is held: 51 bases, read in frame from base 1. The germline V gene gives CDR1 as MDHEN and CDR2 as SYDVKM. V is shortened by 6 bases, J by 5 bases, and the region joining them spans 25 bases.

The TCR comes from a man aged 35-49 years who had recovered from COVID-19. The specimen was PBMCs or T cells enriched from blood (not recorded which). The rearranged segments are TRBV28 and TRBJ1-2; a tentative D call is TRBD1 (6 bases match). The base sequence is TGTGCCAGCAGCCTCAATTTACTGAGGCAGGGGAAGTATGGCTACACCTTC. Its translation reads: CASSLNLLRQGKYGYTF.